One T cell receptor beta chain is described in this entry. Antigen: not known. Produced via immunoSEQ multiplex PCR; TCRdb's table is partial and in-frame only. The table lists about 21,000 clones, 70% to 90% of them singletons. These data come from a study of T cells in localized non-small cell lung cancer. Overall study findings and caveats: Measurement of T cell clonality placed uninvolved adjacent lung highest, above the level in tumor. Sequencing was limited to one tumor region, leaving the possibility of heterogeneity open.

Germline lookup yields CDR1 SGHNT and CDR2 YYREEE (reference sequence). V shed 7 bases, J shed 4 bases, and the junction held 6 bases outside the gene matches. CDR3 length equals 13 residues. V usage is TRBV5-4 and J usage is TRBJ1-2, with 8 bases identical to TRBD1. This sample comprised peripheral blood, obtained before any cancer treatment. The clonotype originates from a male donor older than 55 with stage I squamous cell lung carcinoma. CDR3 residues: CASQVQGAYGYTF. The CDR3 DNA sequence: TGTGCCAGCCAGGTGCAGGGGGCCTATGGCTACACCTTC. The variable domain in full, with the rest retrieved from reference TRBV5-4 and TRBJ1-2, is ETGVTQSPTHLIKTRGQQVTLRCSSQSGHNTVSWYQQALGQGPQFIFQYYREEENGRGNFPPRFSGLQFPNYSSELNVNALELDDSALYLCASQVQGAYGYTFGSGTRLTVV.